This T cell receptor beta chain is from a study of Ad26.COV2.S vaccination and SARS-CoV-2 variants. Study-level information: By the intramuscular route, Ad26.COV2.S was given once, or twice 56 days apart.

In regard to this clone: Its cognate antigen is unknown.

Sample treatment: some 19 received Ad26.COV2.S at low or high dose, single or two shots; several received placebo; per-sample allocation not given. Day 63 after the first vaccine or placebo injection was the time point for sampling. Profiled with immunoSEQ multiplex PCR; TCRdb holds only in-frame clones, not every one. The table lists roughly 350,000 clones, 88% of them singletons, with around 6.6% in the top ten. Study outcomes and limitations: After vaccination, substantial breadth of spike-specific CD8+ and CD4+ responses was reported. Individuals receiving vaccine had higher spike-specific TCR breadth than placebo recipients did.

CDR1 and CDR2 (germline): MNHEY, SMNVEV (reference sequence). The CDR3 sequence is 14 residues long. After removal of 5 bases from V and 2 bases from J, the junction contained 5 bases not matched to a gene. The sequence was collected from a person between 18 and 60 years old who received the Ad26.COV2.S COVID-19 vaccine or a placebo. The sample was peripheral blood, taken in a trial of Ad26.COV2.S vaccine versus placebo. The V and J genes are TRBV27 and TRBJ1-2, with 7 positions matching TRBD1. CDR3 DNA sequence: TGTGCCAGCAGTCTAATGACAGGGAACTATGGCTACACCTTC. This translates into CASSLMTGNYGYTF.